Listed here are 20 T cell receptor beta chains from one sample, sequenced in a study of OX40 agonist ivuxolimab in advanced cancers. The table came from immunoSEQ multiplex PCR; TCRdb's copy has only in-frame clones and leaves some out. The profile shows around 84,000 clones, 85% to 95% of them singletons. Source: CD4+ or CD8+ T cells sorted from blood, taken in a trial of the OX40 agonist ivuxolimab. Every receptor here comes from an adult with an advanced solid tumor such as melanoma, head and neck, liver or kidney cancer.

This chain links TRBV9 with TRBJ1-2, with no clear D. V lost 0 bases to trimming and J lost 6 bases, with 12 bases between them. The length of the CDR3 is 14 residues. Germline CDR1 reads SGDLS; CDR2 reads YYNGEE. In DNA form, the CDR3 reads TGTGCCAGCAGCGTAGGCGGAGAGTCGGATGGCTACACCTTC. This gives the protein CASSVGGESDGYTF.

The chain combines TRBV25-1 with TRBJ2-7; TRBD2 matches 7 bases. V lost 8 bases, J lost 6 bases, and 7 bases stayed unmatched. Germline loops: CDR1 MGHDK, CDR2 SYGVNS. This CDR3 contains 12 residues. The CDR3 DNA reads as TGTGCCAGCCTTGGGGCGGGAGCCGAGCAGTACTTC. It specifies CASLGAGAEQYF.

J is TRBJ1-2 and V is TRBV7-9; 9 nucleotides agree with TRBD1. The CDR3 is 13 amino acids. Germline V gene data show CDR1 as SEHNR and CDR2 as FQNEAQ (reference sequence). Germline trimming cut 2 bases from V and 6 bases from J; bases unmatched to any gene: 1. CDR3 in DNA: TGTGCCAGCAGCTTATGGGACAGGGATGGCTACACCTTC. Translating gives CASSLWDRDGYTF.

In DNA form, the CDR3 reads TGTGCCAGCAGGCTCGGACAGAGGGCCTACGAGCAGTACTTC. Translated, it gives CASRLGQRAYEQYF. The chain couples TRBV6-5 to TRBJ2-7; D perhaps matches TRBD1 (6 bases). The germline V and J ends were trimmed by 6 bases and 2 bases, with 14 bases remaining between them. The germline gives CDR1 MNHEY, CDR2 SVGAGI. The CDR3 runs 14 residues.

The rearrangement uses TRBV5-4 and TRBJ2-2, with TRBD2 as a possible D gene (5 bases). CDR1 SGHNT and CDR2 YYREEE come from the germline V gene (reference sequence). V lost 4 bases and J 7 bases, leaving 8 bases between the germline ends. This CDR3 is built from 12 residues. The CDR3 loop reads CASSPGSGELFF. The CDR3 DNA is TGTGCCAGCAGCCCGGGGAGCGGGGAGCTGTTTTTT.

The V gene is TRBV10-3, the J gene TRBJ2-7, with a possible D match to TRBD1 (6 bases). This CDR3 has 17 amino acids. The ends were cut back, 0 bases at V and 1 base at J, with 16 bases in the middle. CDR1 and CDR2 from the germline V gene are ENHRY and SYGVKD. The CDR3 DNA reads TGTGCCATCAGTGAGTCGACTCAAGGGGGTTCTTCCTACGAGCAGTACTTC. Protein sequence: CAISESTQGGSSYEQYF.

CDR3 region: CASSLTGTHYEQYF. DNA of the CDR3: TGTGCCAGCAGCCTTACCGGGACTCACTACGAGCAGTACTTC. The chain carries TRBV7-2 and TRBJ2-7; D might be TRBD2 (6 bases). CDR1 is SGHTA and CDR2 is FQGNSA in the germline V gene. The ends were cut back, 5 bases at V and 3 bases at J, with 14 bases in the middle. The CDR3 covers 14 residues.

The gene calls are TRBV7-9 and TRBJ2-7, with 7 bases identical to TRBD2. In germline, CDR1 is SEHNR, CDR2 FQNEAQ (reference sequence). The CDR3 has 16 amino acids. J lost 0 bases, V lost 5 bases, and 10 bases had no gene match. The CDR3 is CASSPAGLRSSYEQYF. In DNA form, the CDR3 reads TGTGCCAGCAGCCCAGCGGGACTTCGGAGCTCCTACGAGCAGTACTTC. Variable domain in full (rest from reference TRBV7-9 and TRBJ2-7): DTGVSQNPRHKITKRGQNVTFRCDPISEHNRLYWYRQTLGQGPEFLTYFQNEAQLEKSRLLSDRFSAERPKGSFSTLEIQRTEQGDSAMYLCASSPAGLRSSYEQYFGPGTRLTVT.

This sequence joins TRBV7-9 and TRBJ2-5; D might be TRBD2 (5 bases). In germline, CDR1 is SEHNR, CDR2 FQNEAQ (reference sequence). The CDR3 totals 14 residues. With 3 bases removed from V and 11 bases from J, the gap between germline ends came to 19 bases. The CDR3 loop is CASSFGTGPGKQYF. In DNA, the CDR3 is TGTGCCAGCAGCTTTGGAACCGGACCGGGAAAGCAGTACTTC.

CDR3 sequence: CASSPQRGRETQYF. The CDR3 DNA reads as TGTGCCAGCAGCCCTCAAAGGGGGCGGGAGACCCAGTACTTC. The chain has TRBV9 and TRBJ2-5; 7 bases map to TRBD1. The length of the CDR3 is 14 residues. Germline CDR1 reads SGDLS; CDR2 reads YYNGEE. The V and J ends lost 4 bases and 5 bases, in that order; junction bases with no gene match: 8.

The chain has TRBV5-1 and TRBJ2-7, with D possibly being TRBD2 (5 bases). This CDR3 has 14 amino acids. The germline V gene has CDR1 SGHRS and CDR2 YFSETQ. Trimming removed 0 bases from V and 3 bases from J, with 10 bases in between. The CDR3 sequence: CASSLGGGSYEQYF. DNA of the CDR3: TGCGCCAGCAGCTTGGGCGGAGGAAGCTACGAGCAGTACTTC.

The chain's CDR3 is CASPGTSGSSYNEQFF. CDR3 nucleotide sequence: TGTGCCAGCCCAGGGACTAGCGGGAGCTCCTACAATGAGCAGTTCTTC. The rearrangement links TRBV13 to TRBJ2-1, with TRBD2 identical over 14 bases. V was clipped by 8 bases and J by 0 bases; unmatched bases: 3. The CDR3 runs 16 residues. Germline V gene sequence: CDR1 PRHDT, CDR2 FYEKMQ (reference sequence).

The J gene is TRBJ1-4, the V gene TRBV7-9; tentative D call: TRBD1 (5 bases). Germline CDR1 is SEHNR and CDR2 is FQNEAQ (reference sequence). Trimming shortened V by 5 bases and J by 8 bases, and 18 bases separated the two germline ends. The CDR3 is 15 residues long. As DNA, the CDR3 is TGTGCCAGCAGCCCTAAGGAGGGGACGCGAGAAAAACTGTTTTTT. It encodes CASSPKEGTREKLFF.

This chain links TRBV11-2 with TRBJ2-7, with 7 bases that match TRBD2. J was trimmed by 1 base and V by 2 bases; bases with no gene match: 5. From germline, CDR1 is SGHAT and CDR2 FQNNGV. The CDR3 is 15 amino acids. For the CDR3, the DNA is TGTGCCAGCAGCTTATTAGCGGGTTATTCCTACGAGCAGTACTTC. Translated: CASSLLAGYSYEQYF.

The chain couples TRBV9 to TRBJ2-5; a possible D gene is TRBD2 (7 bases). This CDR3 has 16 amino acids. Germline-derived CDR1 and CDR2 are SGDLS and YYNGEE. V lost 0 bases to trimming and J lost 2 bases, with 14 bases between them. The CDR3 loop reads CASSVEGGTYQETQYF. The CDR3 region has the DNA TGTGCCAGCAGCGTAGAGGGGGGGACGTATCAAGAGACCCAGTACTTC.

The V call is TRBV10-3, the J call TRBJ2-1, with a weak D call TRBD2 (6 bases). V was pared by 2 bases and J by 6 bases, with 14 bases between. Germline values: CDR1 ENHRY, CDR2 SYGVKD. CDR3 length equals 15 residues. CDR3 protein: CAISERWETSNEQFF. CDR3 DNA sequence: TGTGCCATCAGTGAGAGGTGGGAGACTAGCAATGAGCAGTTCTTC.

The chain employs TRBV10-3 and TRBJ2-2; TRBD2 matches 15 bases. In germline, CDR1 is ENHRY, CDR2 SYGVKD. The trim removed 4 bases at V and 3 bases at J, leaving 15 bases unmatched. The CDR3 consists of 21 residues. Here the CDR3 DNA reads TGTGCCATCAGTGGGTTATGGCCCGGACTAGCGGGAGGGCCGGACACCGGGGAGCTGTTTTTT. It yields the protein CAISGLWPGLAGGPDTGELFF.

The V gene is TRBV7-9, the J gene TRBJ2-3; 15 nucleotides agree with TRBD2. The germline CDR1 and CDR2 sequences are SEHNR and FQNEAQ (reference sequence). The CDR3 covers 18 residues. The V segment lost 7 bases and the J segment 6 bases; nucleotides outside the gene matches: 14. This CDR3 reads CASNNRGLAGGPPDTQYF. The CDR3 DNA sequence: TGTGCCAGCAATAACCGAGGACTAGCGGGAGGGCCCCCCGATACGCAGTATTTT.

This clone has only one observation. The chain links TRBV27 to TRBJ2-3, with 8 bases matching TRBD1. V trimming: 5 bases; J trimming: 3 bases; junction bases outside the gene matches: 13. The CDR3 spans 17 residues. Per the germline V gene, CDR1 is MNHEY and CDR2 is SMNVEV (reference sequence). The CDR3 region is CASSPPSGRGPTDTQYF. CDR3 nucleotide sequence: TGTGCCAGCAGTCCCCCCTCGGGCAGGGGGCCTACAGATACGCAGTATTTT.

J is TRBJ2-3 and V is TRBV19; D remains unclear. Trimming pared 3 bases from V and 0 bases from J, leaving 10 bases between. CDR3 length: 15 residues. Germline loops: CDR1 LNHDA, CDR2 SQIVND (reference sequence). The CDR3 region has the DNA TGTGCCAGTAGTATCCGAGTTAAGAGCACAGATACGCAGTATTTT. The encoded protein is CASSIRVKSTDTQYF.